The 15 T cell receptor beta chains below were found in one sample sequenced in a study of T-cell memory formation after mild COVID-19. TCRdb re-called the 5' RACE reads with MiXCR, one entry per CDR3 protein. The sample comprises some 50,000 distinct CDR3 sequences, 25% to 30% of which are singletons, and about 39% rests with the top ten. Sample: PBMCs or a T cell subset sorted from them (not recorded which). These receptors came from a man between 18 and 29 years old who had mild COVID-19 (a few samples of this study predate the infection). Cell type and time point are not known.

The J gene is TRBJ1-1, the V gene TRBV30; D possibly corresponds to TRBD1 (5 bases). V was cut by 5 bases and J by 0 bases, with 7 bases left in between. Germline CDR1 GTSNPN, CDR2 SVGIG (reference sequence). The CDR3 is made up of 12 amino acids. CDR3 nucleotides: TGTGCCTGGTCAGGGTTGAACACTGAAGCTTTCTTT. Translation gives CAWSGLNTEAFF.

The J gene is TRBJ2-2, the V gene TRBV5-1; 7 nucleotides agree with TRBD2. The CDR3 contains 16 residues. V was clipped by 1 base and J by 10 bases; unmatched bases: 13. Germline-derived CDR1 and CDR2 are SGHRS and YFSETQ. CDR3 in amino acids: CASSLTLRTSREELFF. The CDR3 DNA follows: TGCGCCAGCAGCTTGACTTTGCGGACTAGTCGTGAGGAGCTGTTTTTT.

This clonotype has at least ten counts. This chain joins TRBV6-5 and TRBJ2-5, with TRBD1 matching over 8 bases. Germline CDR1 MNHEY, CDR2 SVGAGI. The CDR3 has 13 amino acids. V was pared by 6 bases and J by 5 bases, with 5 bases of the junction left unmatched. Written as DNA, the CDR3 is TGTGCCAGCAGCCACGACAGGGGCGAGACCCAGTACTTC. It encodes CASSHDRGETQYF.

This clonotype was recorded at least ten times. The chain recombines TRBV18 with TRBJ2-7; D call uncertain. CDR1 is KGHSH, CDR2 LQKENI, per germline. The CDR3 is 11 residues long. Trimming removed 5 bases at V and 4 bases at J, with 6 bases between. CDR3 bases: TGTGCCAGCTCATCTGATTACGAGCAGTACTTC. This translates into CASSSDYEQYF.

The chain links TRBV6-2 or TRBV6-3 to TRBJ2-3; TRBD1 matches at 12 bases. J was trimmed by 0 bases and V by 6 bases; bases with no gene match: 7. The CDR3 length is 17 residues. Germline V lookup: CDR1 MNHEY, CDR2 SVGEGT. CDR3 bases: TGTGCCAGCAGCTGGGACAGGGGGCTGCCTAGCACAGATACGCAGTATTTT. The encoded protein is CASSWDRGLPSTDTQYF.

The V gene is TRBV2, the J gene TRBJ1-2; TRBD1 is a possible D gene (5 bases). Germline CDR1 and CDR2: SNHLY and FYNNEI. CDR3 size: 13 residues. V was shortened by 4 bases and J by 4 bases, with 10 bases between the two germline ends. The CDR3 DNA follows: TGTGCCAGCAGTGTACAGGCTGCCTATGGCTACACCTTC. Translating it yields CASSVQAAYGYTF.

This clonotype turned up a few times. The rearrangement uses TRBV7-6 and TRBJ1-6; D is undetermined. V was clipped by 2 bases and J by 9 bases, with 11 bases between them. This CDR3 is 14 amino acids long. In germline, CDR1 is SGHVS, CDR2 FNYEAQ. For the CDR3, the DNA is TGTGCCAGCAGCTTACCGGGGAGCGGTTCACCCCTCCACTTT. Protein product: CASSLPGSGSPLHF.

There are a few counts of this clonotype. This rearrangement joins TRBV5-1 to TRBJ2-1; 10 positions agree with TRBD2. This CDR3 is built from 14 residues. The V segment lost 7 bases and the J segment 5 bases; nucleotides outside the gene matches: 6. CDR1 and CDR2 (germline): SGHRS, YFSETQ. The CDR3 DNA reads TGCGCCAGCGGGGGACTAGCGTCCCACAATGAGCAGTTCTTC. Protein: CASGGLASHNEQFF.

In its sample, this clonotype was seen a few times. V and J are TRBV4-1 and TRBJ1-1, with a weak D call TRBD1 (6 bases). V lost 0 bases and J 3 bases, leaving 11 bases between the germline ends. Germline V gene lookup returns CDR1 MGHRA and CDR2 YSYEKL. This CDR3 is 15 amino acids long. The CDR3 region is CASSQDIGGYTEAFF. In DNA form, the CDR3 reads TGCGCCAGCAGCCAAGATATAGGGGGATACACTGAAGCTTTCTTT.

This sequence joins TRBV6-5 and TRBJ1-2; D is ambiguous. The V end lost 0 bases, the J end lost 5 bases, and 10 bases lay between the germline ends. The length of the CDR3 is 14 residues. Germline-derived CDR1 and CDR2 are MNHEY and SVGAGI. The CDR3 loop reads CASSYSETSYGYTF. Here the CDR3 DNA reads TGTGCCAGCAGTTACTCGGAGACATCTTATGGCTACACCTTC.

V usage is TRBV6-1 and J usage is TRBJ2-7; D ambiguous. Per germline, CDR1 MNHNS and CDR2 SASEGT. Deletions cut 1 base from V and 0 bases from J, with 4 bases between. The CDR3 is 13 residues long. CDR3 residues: CASSEGISYEQYF. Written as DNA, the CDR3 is TGTGCCAGCAGTGAAGGAATCTCCTACGAGCAGTACTTC.

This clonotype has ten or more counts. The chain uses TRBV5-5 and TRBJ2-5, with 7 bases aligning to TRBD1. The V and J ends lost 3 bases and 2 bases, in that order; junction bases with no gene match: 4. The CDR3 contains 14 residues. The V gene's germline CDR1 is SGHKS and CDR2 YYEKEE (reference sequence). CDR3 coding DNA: TGTGCCAGCAGCTCGCCGGGACAGCAAGAGACCCAGTACTTC. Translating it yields CASSSPGQQETQYF.

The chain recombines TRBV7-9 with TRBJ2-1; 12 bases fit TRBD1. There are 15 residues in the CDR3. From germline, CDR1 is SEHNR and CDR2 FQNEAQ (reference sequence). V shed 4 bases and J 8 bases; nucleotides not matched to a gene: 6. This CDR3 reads CASSSGTGGLDEQFF. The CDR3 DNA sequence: TGTGCCAGCAGCTCTGGGACAGGGGGCTTGGATGAGCAGTTCTTC.

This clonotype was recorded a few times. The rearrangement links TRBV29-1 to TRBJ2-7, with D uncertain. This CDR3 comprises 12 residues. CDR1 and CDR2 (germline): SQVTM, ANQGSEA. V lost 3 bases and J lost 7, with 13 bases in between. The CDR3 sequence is CSVELASLEQYF. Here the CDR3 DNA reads TGCAGCGTTGAGTTAGCAAGCTTAGAGCAGTACTTC.

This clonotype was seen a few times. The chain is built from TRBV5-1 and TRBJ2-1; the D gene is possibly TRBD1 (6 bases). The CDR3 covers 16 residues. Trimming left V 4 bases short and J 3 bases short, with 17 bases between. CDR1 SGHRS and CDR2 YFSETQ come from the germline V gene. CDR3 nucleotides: TGCGCCAGCAGCCTTACAGGGTTAGGGCTCTACAATGAGCAGTTCTTC. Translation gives CASSLTGLGLYNEQFF.